These 17 T cell receptor beta chains were all obtained from the same sample, sequenced in a study of OX40 agonist ivuxolimab in advanced cancers. The assay was immunoSEQ multiplex PCR, and TCRdb's table has in-frame clones only and misses some. The data contain more than 55,000 clones, just over 85% of them singletons. The sample in question was CD4+ or CD8+ T cells sorted from blood, obtained in a trial of the OX40 agonist ivuxolimab. These receptors all come from an adult with an advanced solid tumor such as melanoma, head and neck, liver or kidney cancer.

This chain links TRBV4-1 with TRBJ1-5; D not resolved. CDR3 length: 17 residues. Germline CDR1 MGHRA, CDR2 YSYEKL. V was clipped by 1 base and J by 3 bases, with 16 bases between them. The CDR3 DNA follows: TGCGCCAGCAGCCAAGGTCCTCCCCGTTTTGTCAATCAGCCCCAGCATTTT. It translates to CASSQGPPRFVNQPQHF.

The genes are TRBV7-8 and TRBJ2-7, with D possibly called TRBD1 or TRBD2 (6 bases each). Germline CDR1 is SGHVS and CDR2 is FQNEAQ. The CDR3 spans 15 residues. V lost 5 bases and J lost 3, with 17 bases in between. This CDR3 reads CASSPSWRDNYEQYF. As DNA, the CDR3 is TGTGCCAGCAGCCCATCCTGGAGGGACAACTACGAGCAGTACTTC.

The chain links TRBV20-1 to TRBJ1-4; TRBD1 aligns across 7 bases. The CDR3 is 11 amino acids. CDR1 and CDR2 (germline): DFQATT, SNEGSKA (reference sequence). The CDR3 is CRGQSNEKLFF. The CDR3, as DNA: TGCAGGGGACAGAGTAATGAAAAACTGTTTTTT.

V gene TRBV10-1 combines with J gene TRBJ1-2; D ambiguous. V was shortened by 6 bases and J by 3 bases, with 8 bases between the two germline ends. The germline CDR1 and CDR2 sequences are WNHNN and SYGVQD (reference sequence). The length of the CDR3 is 12 residues. For the CDR3, the DNA is TGCGCCAGCAGAGGACGGCACTATGGCTACACCTTC. This codes for CASRGRHYGYTF.

The rearrangement links TRBV7-2 to TRBJ2-1; TRBD1 might be the D (5 bases). This CDR3 contains 11 residues. V dropped 2 bases and J dropped 14 bases, with 10 bases sitting between them. From germline, CDR1 is SGHTA and CDR2 FQGNSA. CDR3 in amino acids: CASSLRGAEFF. The DNA of the CDR3 is TGTGCCAGCAGCTTACGTGGGGCGGAGTTCTTC.

V is TRBV19 and J is TRBJ2-7; 7 nucleotides align to TRBD2. The V and J ends lost 7 bases and 2 bases, in that order; junction bases with no gene match: 8. The CDR3 loop spans 14 amino acids. The germline CDR1 and CDR2 sequences are LNHDA and SQIVND (reference sequence). CDR3 bases: TGTGCCAGTAAGATAAGGGAGGGCGCCTACGAGCAGTACTTC. Amino acids: CASKIREGAYEQYF.

CDR3 in amino acids: CASSRSPQGGVKLFF. The CDR3 DNA sequence: TGTGCCAGCAGCCGCTCCCCCCAGGGAGGAGTAAAACTGTTTTTT. The rearrangement joins TRBV6-5 to TRBJ1-4, with D tentatively TRBD1 (5 bases). This CDR3 spans 15 amino acids. Trimming took 6 bases from V and 10 from J, leaving 21 bases between them. Germline lookup yields CDR1 MNHEY and CDR2 SVGAGI.

This clone was seen only a few times. The chain couples TRBV5-1 to TRBJ1-3; D is undetermined. V gave up 0 bases and J gave up 4 bases, with 11 bases separating them. Germline V gene data show CDR1 as SGHRS and CDR2 as YFSETQ. This CDR3 contains 15 residues. The CDR3 loop is CASSLARSEGNTIYF. CDR3 bases: TGCGCCAGCAGCTTGGCGAGGTCGGAGGGAAACACCATATATTTT. The full variable domain, with the rest looked up from reference TRBV5-1 and TRBJ1-3, is KAGVTQTPRYLIKTRGQQVTLSCSPISGHRSVSWYQQTPGQGLQFLFEYFSETQRNKGNFPGRFSGRQFSNSRSEMNVSTLELGDSALYLCASSLARSEGNTIYFGEGSWLTVV.

V is TRBV6-5 and J is TRBJ2-3; the D call may be TRBD1 or TRBD2 (5 bases each). CDR1 is MNHEY and CDR2 is SVGAGI in the germline V gene. The CDR3 sequence is 14 residues long. V lost 7 bases and J lost 3, with 14 bases in between. The CDR3 sequence: CASTPPGTTDTQYF. CDR3 coding DNA: TGTGCCAGCACCCCCCCCGGGACGACAGATACGCAGTATTTT.

The J gene is TRBJ1-5, the V gene TRBV6-5; D is uncertain. Trimming left V 0 bases short and J 9 bases short, with 3 bases between. The CDR3 has 11 residues. Germline CDR1 and CDR2: MNHEY and SVGAGI. The CDR3 DNA follows: TGTGCCAGCAGTTACTCGGGGCCCCAGCATTTT. It codes for CASSYSGPQHF.

This clone was picked up many times. The V call is TRBV2, the J call TRBJ1-5; TRBD1 matches 7 bases. Looked up from germline, CDR1 is SNHLY and CDR2 is FYNNEI. The CDR3 consists of 15 residues. The junction had 10 bases not matched to a gene; V was cut back by 8 bases and J by 3 bases. The CDR3 DNA sequence: TGTGCCAGCCGGGACAGTAGATTTCACAATCAGCCCCAGCATTTT. This encodes CASRDSRFHNQPQHF.

The rearrangement uses TRBV7-9 and TRBJ1-2, with 7 nucleotides matching TRBD1. This CDR3 contains 13 residues. After removal of 7 bases from V and 8 bases from J, the junction contained 10 bases not matched to a gene. Germline V gene lookup returns CDR1 SEHNR and CDR2 FQNEAQ (reference sequence). CDR3 DNA sequence: TGTGCCAGCATCCAGGGGGGGCTAGACGGCTACACCTTC. It yields the protein CASIQGGLDGYTF.

V gene TRBV6-5 combines with J gene TRBJ2-5; D tentatively fits TRBD1 or TRBD2 (5 bases each). This CDR3 is 13 amino acids long. CDR1 and CDR2 from the germline V gene are MNHEY and SVGAGI. Trimming took off 8 bases at V and 4 bases at J, with 14 bases between the two ends. In DNA, the CDR3 is TGTGCCAGCCGTTCCGGGGCAGGAGAGACCCAGTACTTC. As protein: CASRSGAGETQYF.

The chain is built from TRBV2 and TRBJ1-1, with D unclear. CDR1 is SNHLY, CDR2 FYNNEI, per germline. This CDR3 contains 12 residues. The V gene lost 6 bases and the J gene lost 4 bases, with 9 bases spanning the gap. The CDR3 DNA reads as TGTGCCAGCAGGGCCGGACGCACTGAAGCTTTCTTT. This sequence encodes CASRAGRTEAFF.

This rearrangement joins TRBV19 to TRBJ1-5, with TRBD1 matching 7 bases. This CDR3 contains 14 residues. Germline V CDR1 and CDR2: LNHDA, SQIVND (reference sequence). Trimming took 4 bases from V and 6 from J; bases not matched to a gene: 6. In DNA form, the CDR3 reads TGTGCCAGTAGTAGCAGGGGGGGAGTTCAGCCCCAGCATTTT. It codes for CASSSRGGVQPQHF.

V and J are TRBV2 and TRBJ1-5; 9 bases fit TRBD1. The germline V gene encodes CDR1 SNHLY and CDR2 FYNNEI. V lost 4 bases to trimming and J lost 7 bases; unmatched junction nucleotides: 5. This CDR3 has 14 residues. CDR3 residues: CASSGDRVQQPQHF. CDR3 nucleotides: TGTGCCAGCAGTGGGGACAGGGTCCAGCAGCCCCAGCATTTT.

The chain carries TRBV4-2 and TRBJ2-4, with no clear D. The CDR3 extends over 13 amino acids. V shed 1 base and J shed 6 bases, with 7 bases lying between them. Germline lookup yields CDR1 LGHNA and CDR2 YNFKEQ. CDR3 residues: CASSQGTGNIQYF. The CDR3 bases are TGTGCCAGCAGCCAAGGGACGGGAAACATTCAGTACTTC.